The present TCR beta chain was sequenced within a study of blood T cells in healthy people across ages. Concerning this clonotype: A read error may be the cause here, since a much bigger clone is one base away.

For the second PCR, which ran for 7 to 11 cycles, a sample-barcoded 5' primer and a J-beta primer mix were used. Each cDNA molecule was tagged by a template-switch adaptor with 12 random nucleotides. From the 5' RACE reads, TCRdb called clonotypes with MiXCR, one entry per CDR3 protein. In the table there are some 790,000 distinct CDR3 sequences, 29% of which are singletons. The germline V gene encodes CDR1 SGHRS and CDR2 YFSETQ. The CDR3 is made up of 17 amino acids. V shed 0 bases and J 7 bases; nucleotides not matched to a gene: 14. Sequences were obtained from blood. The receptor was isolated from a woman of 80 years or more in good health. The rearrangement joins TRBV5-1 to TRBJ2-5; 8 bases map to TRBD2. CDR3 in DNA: TGCGCCAGCAGCTTGGTGAGCGGCGACTCGGCGGGGGGGACCCAGTACTTC. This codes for CASSLVSGDSAGGTQYF.